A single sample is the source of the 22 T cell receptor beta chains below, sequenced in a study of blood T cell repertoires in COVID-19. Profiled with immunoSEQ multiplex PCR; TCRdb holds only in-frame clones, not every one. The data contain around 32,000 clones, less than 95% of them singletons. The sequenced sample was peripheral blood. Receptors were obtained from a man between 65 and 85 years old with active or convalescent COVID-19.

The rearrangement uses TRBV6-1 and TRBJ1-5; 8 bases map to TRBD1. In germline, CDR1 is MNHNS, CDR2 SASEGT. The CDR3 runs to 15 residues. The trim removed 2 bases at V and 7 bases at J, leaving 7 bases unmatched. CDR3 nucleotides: TGTGCCAGCAGTGAAAGCAGGGGGCTGTGGCAGCCCCAGCATTTT. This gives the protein CASSESRGLWQPQHF.

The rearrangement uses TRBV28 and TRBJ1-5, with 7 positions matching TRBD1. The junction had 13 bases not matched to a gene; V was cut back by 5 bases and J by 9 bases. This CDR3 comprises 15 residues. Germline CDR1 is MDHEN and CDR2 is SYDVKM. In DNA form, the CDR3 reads TGTGCCAGCAGTCCCGCGGGACAGAAAAAATGGCCCCAGCATTTT. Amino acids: CASSPAGQKKWPQHF.

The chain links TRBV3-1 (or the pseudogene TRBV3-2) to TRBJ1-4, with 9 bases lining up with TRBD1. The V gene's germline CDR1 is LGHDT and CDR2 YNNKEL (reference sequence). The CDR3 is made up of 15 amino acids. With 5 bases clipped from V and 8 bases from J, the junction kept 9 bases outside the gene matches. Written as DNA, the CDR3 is TGTGCCAGCAGCAATCGACAGGGGGGAGGGGAAAAACTGTTTTTT. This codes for CASSNRQGGGEKLFF.

The CDR3: CASSFSGVTSPYEQYF. The CDR3 coding sequence is TGTGCCAGCAGCTTTTCCGGGGTTACGAGCCCCTACGAGCAGTACTTC. V usage is TRBV11-2 and J usage is TRBJ2-7; maybe TRBD2 (5 bases). From germline, CDR1 is SGHAT and CDR2 FQNNGV. The CDR3 is 16 amino acids. The V end was cut by 3 bases, the J end by 2 bases, with 17 bases between.

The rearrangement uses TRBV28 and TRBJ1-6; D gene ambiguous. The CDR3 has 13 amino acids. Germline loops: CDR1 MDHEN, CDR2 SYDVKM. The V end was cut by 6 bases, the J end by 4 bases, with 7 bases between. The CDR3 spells CASRQPYNSPLHF. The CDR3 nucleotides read TGTGCCAGCAGACAGCCTTATAATTCACCCCTCCACTTT.

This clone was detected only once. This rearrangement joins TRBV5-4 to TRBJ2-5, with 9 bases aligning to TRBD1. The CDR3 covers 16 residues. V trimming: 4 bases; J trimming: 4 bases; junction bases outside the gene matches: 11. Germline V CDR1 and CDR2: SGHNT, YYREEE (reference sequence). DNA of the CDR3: TGTGCCAGCAGCCGTTCGACAGGGGGGGTCGGAGAGACCCAGTACTTC. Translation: CASSRSTGGVGETQYF.

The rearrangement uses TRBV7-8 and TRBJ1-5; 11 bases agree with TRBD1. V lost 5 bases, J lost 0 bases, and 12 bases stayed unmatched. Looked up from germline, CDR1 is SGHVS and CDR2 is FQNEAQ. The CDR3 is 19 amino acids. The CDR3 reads CASSLLPGQGGHSNQPQHF. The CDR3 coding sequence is TGTGCCAGCAGCCTCTTACCGGGACAGGGGGGTCATAGCAATCAGCCCCAGCATTTT.

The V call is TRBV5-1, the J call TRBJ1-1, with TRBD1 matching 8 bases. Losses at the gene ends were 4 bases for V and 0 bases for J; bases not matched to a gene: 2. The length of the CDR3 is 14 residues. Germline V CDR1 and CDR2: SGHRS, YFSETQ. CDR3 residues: CASSGGQVNTEAFF. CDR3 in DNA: TGCGCCAGCAGCGGGGGACAGGTGAACACTGAAGCTTTCTTT. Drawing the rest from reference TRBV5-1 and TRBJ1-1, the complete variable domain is KAGVTQTPRYLIKTRGQQVTLSCSPISGHRSVSWYQQTPGQGLQFLFEYFSETQRNKGNFPGRFSGRQFSNSRSEMNVSTLELGDSALYLCASSGGQVNTEAFFGQGTRLTVV.

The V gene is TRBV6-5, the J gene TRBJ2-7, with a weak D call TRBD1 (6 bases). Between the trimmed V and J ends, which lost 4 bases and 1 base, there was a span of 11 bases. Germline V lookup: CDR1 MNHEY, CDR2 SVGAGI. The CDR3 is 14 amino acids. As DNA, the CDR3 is TGTGCCAGCAGTTCCTGGACAGTTTCCTACGAGCAGTACTTC. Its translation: CASSSWTVSYEQYF.

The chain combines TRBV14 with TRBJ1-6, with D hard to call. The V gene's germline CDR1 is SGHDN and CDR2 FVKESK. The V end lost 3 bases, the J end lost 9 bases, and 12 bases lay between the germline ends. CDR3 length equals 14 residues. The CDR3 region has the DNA TGTGCCAGCAGCCAGGGAAGCGGTCGTTCACCCCTCCACTTT. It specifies CASSQGSGRSPLHF.

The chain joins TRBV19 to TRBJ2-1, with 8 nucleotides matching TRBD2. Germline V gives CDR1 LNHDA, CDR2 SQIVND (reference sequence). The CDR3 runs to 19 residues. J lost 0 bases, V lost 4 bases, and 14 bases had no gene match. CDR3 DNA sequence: TGTGCCAGTAGTAGAACCATAGCGGGGTTGATTAGCTCCTACAATGAGCAGTTCTTC. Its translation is CASSRTIAGLISSYNEQFF.

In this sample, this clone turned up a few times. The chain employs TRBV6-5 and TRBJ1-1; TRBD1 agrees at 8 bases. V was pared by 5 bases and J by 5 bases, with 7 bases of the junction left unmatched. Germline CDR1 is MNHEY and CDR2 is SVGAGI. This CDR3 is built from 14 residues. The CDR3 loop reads CASSRTGRSTEAFF. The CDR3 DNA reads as TGTGCCAGCAGTCGGACAGGGAGAAGTACTGAAGCTTTCTTT.

This CDR3 reads CASSQRRTSGSDNEQFF. CDR3 DNA: TGTGCCAGCAGCCAACGTAGGACTAGCGGGAGTGACAATGAGCAGTTCTTC. The V call is TRBV14, the J call TRBJ2-1, with TRBD2 matching over 13 bases. The length of the CDR3 is 17 residues. The junction had 6 bases not matched to a gene; V was cut back by 2 bases and J by 5 bases. Germline V gene lookup returns CDR1 SGHDN and CDR2 FVKESK.

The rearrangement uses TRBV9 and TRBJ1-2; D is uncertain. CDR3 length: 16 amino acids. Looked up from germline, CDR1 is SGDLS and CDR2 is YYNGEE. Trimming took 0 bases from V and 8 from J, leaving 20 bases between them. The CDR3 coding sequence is TGTGCCAGCAGCGTAGTGATGGGAGGGTCCCTTGGGGGCTACACCTTC. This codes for CASSVVMGGSLGGYTF.

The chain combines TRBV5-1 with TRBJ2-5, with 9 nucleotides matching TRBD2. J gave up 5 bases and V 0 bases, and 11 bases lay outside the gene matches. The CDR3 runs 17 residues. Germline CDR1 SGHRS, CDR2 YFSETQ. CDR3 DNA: TGCGCCAGCAGCTTGGCGGGTAGCGGGAGTTTAGGGGAGACCCAGTACTTC. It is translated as CASSLAGSGSLGETQYF.

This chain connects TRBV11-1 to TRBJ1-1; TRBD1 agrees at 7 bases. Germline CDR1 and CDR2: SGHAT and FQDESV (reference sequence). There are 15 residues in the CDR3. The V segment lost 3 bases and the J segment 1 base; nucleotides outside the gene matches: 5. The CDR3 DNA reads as TGTGCCAGCAGCTTCCGGACAGGTGGGAACACTGAAGCTTTCTTT. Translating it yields CASSFRTGGNTEAFF.

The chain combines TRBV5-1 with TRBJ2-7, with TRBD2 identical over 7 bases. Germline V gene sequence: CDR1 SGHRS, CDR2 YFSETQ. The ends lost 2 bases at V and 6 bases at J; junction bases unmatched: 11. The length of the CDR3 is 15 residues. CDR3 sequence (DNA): TGCGCCAGCAGCTTCTCCGGGGGGATTTATAGCGAGCAGTACTTC. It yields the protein CASSFSGGIYSEQYF. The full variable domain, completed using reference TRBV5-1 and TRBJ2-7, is KAGVTQTPRYLIKTRGQQVTLSCSPISGHRSVSWYQQTPGQGLQFLFEYFSETQRNKGNFPGRFSGRQFSNSRSEMNVSTLELGDSALYLCASSFSGGIYSEQYFGPGTRLTVT.

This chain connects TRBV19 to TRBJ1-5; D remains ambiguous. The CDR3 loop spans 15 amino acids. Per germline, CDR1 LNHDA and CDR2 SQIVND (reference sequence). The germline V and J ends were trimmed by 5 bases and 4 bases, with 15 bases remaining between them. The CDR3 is CASSPVQVMNQPQHF. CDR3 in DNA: TGTGCCAGTAGTCCTGTTCAGGTCATGAATCAGCCCCAGCATTTT.

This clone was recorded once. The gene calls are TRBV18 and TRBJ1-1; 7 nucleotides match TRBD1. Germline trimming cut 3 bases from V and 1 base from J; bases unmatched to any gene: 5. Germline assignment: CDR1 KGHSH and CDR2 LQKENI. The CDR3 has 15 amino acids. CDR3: CASSPTGQPNTEAFF. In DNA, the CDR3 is TGTGCCAGCTCACCGACGGGACAGCCGAACACTGAAGCTTTCTTT.

The CDR3 sequence is CASRGGQGPNYGYTF. CDR3 nucleotide sequence: TGTGCCAGCAGAGGCGGACAGGGCCCTAACTATGGCTACACCTTC. The genes are TRBV2 and TRBJ1-2, with 8 bases aligning to TRBD1. This CDR3 contains 15 residues. Germline loops: CDR1 SNHLY, CDR2 FYNNEI. Trimming cost V 6 bases and J 0 bases; bases outside gene matches: 6. Full variable domain (missing parts from reference TRBV2 and TRBJ1-2): EPEVTQTPSHQVTQMGQEVILRCVPISNHLYFYWYRQILGQKVEFLVSFYNNEISEKSEIFDDQFSVERPDGSNFTLKIRSTKLEDSAMYFCASRGGQGPNYGYTFGSGTRLTVV.

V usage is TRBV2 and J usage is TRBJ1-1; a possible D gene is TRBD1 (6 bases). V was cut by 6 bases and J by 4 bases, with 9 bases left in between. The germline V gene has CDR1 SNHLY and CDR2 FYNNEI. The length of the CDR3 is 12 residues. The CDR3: CASRDSGTEAFF. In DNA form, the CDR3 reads TGTGCCAGCAGGGACAGTGGCACTGAAGCTTTCTTT.

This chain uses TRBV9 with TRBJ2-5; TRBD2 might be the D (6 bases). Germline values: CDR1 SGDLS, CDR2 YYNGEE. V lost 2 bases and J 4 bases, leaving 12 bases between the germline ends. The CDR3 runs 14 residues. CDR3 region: CASSVTGLSETQYF. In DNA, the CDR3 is TGTGCCAGCAGCGTGACGGGACTTTCAGAGACCCAGTACTTC.